Shown below are 4 T cell receptor beta chains from a single sample sequenced in a study of T cell changes during pregnancy in multiple sclerosis. Using immunoSEQ multiplex PCR, the repertoire was profiled, and TCRdb retains in-frame clones only, with some absent. The table shows about 50,000 clones, with 85% to 95% occurring only once. The source was CD4+ T cells from peripheral blood mononuclear cells, collected in the third trimester of pregnancy. The receptors come from a female donor with multiple sclerosis, enrolled in a pregnancy study.

The V call is TRBV5-1, the J call TRBJ2-2; D ambiguous. This CDR3 region has 15 residues. The germline gives CDR1 SGHRS, CDR2 YFSETQ. Trimming shortened V by 0 bases and J by 1 base, and 7 bases separated the two germline ends. This CDR3 is CASSLELVNTGELFF. The CDR3, as DNA: TGCGCCAGCAGCTTGGAGTTAGTGAACACCGGGGAGCTGTTTTTT.

This chain connects TRBV10-3 to TRBJ2-3, with 7 bases lining up with TRBD1. CDR1 ENHRY and CDR2 SYGVKD come from the germline V gene. Trimming removed 6 bases from V and 2 bases from J; junction bases left unmatched: 8. This CDR3 has 15 amino acids. The CDR3 bases are TGTGCCATCAGCAAGGGACAGACCCTCACAGATACGCAGTATTTT. It translates to CAISKGQTLTDTQYF.

This clone has only one observation. J is TRBJ2-7 and V is TRBV12-5, with 7 bases lining up with TRBD1. This CDR3 is 13 amino acids long. Trimming cost V 7 bases and J 2 bases; bases outside gene matches: 5. CDR1 and CDR2 from the germline V gene are LGHNT and FRNRAP. CDR3 sequence: CASAVDRAYEQYF. The CDR3 DNA reads TGTGCTAGTGCCGTTGACAGGGCCTACGAGCAGTACTTC.

CDR3 bases: TGTGCCAGCTCACCACCAACGAGGCAGAAAAACATTCAGTACTTC. This codes for CASSPPTRQKNIQYF. This chain connects TRBV18 to TRBJ2-4; D is ambiguous. CDR3 length: 15 residues. V gave up 0 bases and J gave up 4 bases, with 10 bases separating them. CDR1 is KGHSH and CDR2 is LQKENI in the germline V gene. The complete variable domain, with remaining parts taken from reference TRBV18 and TRBJ2-4, reads NAGVMQNPRHLVRRRGQEARLRCSPMKGHSHVYWYRQLPEEGLKFMVYLQKENIIDESGMPKERFSAEFPKEGPSILRIQQVVRGDSAAYFCASSPPTRQKNIQYFGAGTRLSVL.